This TCR beta chain was retrieved from a study of shared clonotypes between healthy human individuals. Findings and limits, study-wide: Sorted-subset samples were not fully sequenced, rarefaction indicated.

Method: immunoSEQ multiplex PCR; TCRdb's copy keeps in-frame clones and lacks some. The sample contains about 2.3 million clones, around 90% of which appear only once. Comments on this clone: Its antigen is as yet unknown.

Researchers partitioned CD4+ cells into CD45RA+ naive and CD45RA-negative memory subsets. The CDR3 extends over 14 amino acids. Germline CDR1 SGHNT, CDR2 YYREEE (reference sequence). V was pared by 0 bases and J by 5 bases, with 10 bases between. The receptor's source is a man aged 18-30 years in good health. Some clones in this sample may be carry-over from other donors' samples. This chain connects TRBV5-4 to TRBJ2-3; D may be TRBD1 or TRBD2 (6 bases each). Sequencing used naive CD4+ T cells from PBMCs. As to subset: CD45RA+ positively selected. The CDR3 DNA follows: TGTGCCAGCAGCTTGGCGGGGGCCTTAGATACGCAGTATTTT. It yields the protein CASSLAGALDTQYF.